This TCR beta chain derives from a study of T cell responses to AZD1222 COVID-19 vaccine. The table came from immunoSEQ multiplex PCR; TCRdb's copy has only in-frame clones and leaves some out. This sample yields some 140,000 clones, of which over 85% are seen a single time; approximately 5.7% belongs to the top ten. A word on this clone: Its antigen is currently unknown.

Trimming took 9 bases from V and 3 from J, leaving 14 bases between them. In germline, CDR1 is KGHDR, CDR2 SFDVKD. The CDR3 totals 14 residues. Broader study findings: Nearly half of spike-specific TCRs reportedly go after variant regions that carry no mutations. It should be noted that donors were predominantly white British and more often female, and clonal diversity was possibly underestimated. Vaccine-associated CD4 TCRs ranged over spike, dominating at 160-218 and 743-854.

The material sequenced was peripheral blood, taken on day 0 of AZD1222 vaccination. The origin of this receptor is an adult in good health. The chain has TRBV24-1 and TRBJ1-5; no definite D call. The CDR3 DNA follows: TGTGCCACCGCCCAGACTCCGTTCAATCAGCCCCAGCATTTT. The encoded protein is CATAQTPFNQPQHF.